Listed here are 13 T cell receptor beta chains from one sample, sequenced in a study of shared clonotypes between healthy human individuals (dated by TCRdb to 2020 to 2022). Libraries were made using the immunoSEQ multiplex PCR assay. TCRdb carries this immuneACCESS record with in-frame sequences only. Its versions omit some clonotypes, under half of them owing to an unresolved V gene in the studies checked, with the rest unexplained. For this sample the table gives under 350,000 clones, of which about nine tenths were detected only once. The top ten clones comprise around 15% of the sample. The specimen was memory CD8+ T cells sorted from blood. Taken with the paper, the label for cell subset or site translates to: CD45RO+ cells pooled with CCR7-negative TemRA cells. These receptors were collected from a man aged 18-30 years in good health.

The rearrangement uses TRBV7-6 and TRBJ2-7; TRBD2 agrees at 7 bases. Germline V gives CDR1 SGHVS, CDR2 FNYEAQ. This CDR3 is 13 amino acids long. Losses at the gene ends were 3 bases for V and 5 bases for J; bases not matched to a gene: 4. The CDR3 region has the DNA TGTGCCAGCAGCTTCGCGGGGGATGACGAGCAGTACTTC. It encodes CASSFAGDDEQYF.

The chain's CDR3 is CASSWTSGRLDEQYF. The CDR3 region has the DNA TGTGCCAGCAGTTGGACTAGCGGGAGATTGGACGAGCAGTACTTC. This sequence joins TRBV28 and TRBJ2-7; 13 bases map to TRBD2. The CDR3 is made up of 15 amino acids. The V and J ends lost 4 bases and 5 bases, in that order; junction bases with no gene match: 5. CDR1 is MDHEN, CDR2 SYDVKM, per germline.

This rearrangement joins TRBV7-6 to TRBJ1-1; D unresolved. Trimming pared 3 bases from V and 0 bases from J, leaving 8 bases between. The CDR3 totals 14 residues. Germline CDR1 reads SGHVS; CDR2 reads FNYEAQ. The CDR3 DNA reads TGTGCCAGCAGCTTTACCTCCATGAACACTGAAGCTTTCTTT. Translating it yields CASSFTSMNTEAFF.

CDR3 amino acids: CSVEGDSYYEQYF. As DNA, the CDR3 is TGCAGCGTTGAGGGGGACAGCTACTACGAGCAGTACTTC. The V and J genes are TRBV29-1 and TRBJ2-7; 7 bases are shared with TRBD1. V lost 3 bases to trimming and J lost 3 bases; unmatched junction nucleotides: 5. The CDR3 sequence is 13 residues long. Germline V lookup: CDR1 SQVTM, CDR2 ANQGSEA.

The chain combines TRBV4-1 with TRBJ2-1; 8 positions agree with TRBD1. The J segment lost 0 bases and the V segment lost 3 bases, leaving 16 bases of the junction unmatched. Germline V gene sequence: CDR1 MGHRA, CDR2 YSYEKL. The length of the CDR3 is 20 residues. The CDR3 region is CASSHPGTGPVASSYNEQFF. The CDR3, as DNA: TGCGCCAGCAGCCACCCCGGGACAGGACCCGTCGCCTCCTCCTACAATGAGCAGTTCTTC.

The chain joins TRBV27 to TRBJ1-5; D gene unclear. The CDR3 loop spans 14 amino acids. V lost 3 bases to trimming and J lost 3 bases, with 9 bases between them. Germline V gives CDR1 MNHEY, CDR2 SMNVEV (reference sequence). CDR3 in amino acids: CASSLSPYNQPQHF. For the CDR3, the DNA is TGTGCCAGCAGTTTGAGTCCTTACAATCAGCCCCAGCATTTT.

For this clone: Additional DNA sequences in this sample encode the identical CDR3. The chain recombines TRBV18 with TRBJ2-7, with 13 bases lining up with TRBD2. The germline gives CDR1 KGHSH, CDR2 LQKENI. The V and J ends lost 5 bases and 4 bases, in that order; junction bases with no gene match: 2. This CDR3 is 14 amino acids long. The CDR3 coding sequence is TGTGCCAGCTCAGGGACTAGCGGGACTTACGAGCAGTACTTC. Protein: CASSGTSGTYEQYF.

The genes are TRBV29-1 and TRBJ2-7; possible D gene TRBD2, 5 bases. This CDR3 has 15 amino acids. Germline V gene data show CDR1 as SQVTM and CDR2 as ANQGSEA. V was cut by 6 bases and J by 0 bases, with 18 bases left in between. The chain's CDR3 is CSVRNPGLSSYEQYF. In DNA, the CDR3 is TGCAGCGTGAGGAATCCGGGATTGAGCTCCTACGAGCAGTACTTC.

This clone was recorded once. V is TRBV7-6 and J is TRBJ2-7, with a weak D call TRBD1 (5 bases). The CDR3 is 14 residues long. V lost 5 bases and J 4 bases, leaving 15 bases between the germline ends. CDR1 is SGHVS and CDR2 is FNYEAQ in the germline V gene. DNA of the CDR3: TGTGCCAGCAGCCCCGGGCCAGGGCGATACGAGCAGTACTTC. Encoded protein: CASSPGPGRYEQYF.

This sequence joins TRBV6-6 and TRBJ1-1, with 7 nucleotides matching TRBD1. Germline-derived CDR1 and CDR2 are MNHNY and SVGAGI (reference sequence). V shed 2 bases, J shed 9 bases, and the junction held 3 bases outside the gene matches. The CDR3 sequence is 12 residues long. The CDR3, as DNA: TGTGCCAGCAGTTACCGGGACAGCAAAGCTTTCTTT. Protein sequence: CASSYRDSKAFF.

V usage is TRBV7-2 and J usage is TRBJ1-1; the D is unclear. Germline CDR1 SGHTA, CDR2 FQGNSA. V was clipped by 7 bases and J by 0 bases, with 12 bases between them. The CDR3 runs 14 residues. The CDR3 protein is CASILWDMNTEAFF. Written as DNA, the CDR3 is TGTGCCAGCATCCTATGGGATATGAACACTGAAGCTTTCTTT. The full variable domain, rest sourced from reference TRBV7-2 and TRBJ1-1, is GAGVSQSPSNKVTEKGKDVELRCDPISGHTALYWYRQSLGQGLEFLIYFQGNSAPDKSGLPSDRFSAERTGGSVSTLTIQRTQQEDSAVYLCASILWDMNTEAFFGQGTRLTVV.

In DNA form, the CDR3 reads TGCGCCAGCAGCAGAGGGACTAGCGGTTACGAGCAGTACTTC. Translated, it gives CASSRGTSGYEQYF. V and J are TRBV4-3 and TRBJ2-7, with TRBD2 matching over 11 bases. The CDR3 totals 14 residues. The V gene's germline CDR1 is LGHNA and CDR2 YSLEER. V shed 5 bases and J 4 bases; nucleotides not matched to a gene: 4.

The genes are TRBV7-3 and TRBJ2-3; D is unclear. Germline values: CDR1 SGHTA, CDR2 FQGTGA. The CDR3 is 17 residues long. V lost 0 bases to trimming and J lost 3 bases, with 16 bases between them. The CDR3 sequence: CASSLTPEVRPTDTQYF. The CDR3 DNA is TGTGCCAGCAGCTTAACCCCCGAGGTTCGACCGACAGATACGCAGTATTTT.